The 3 T cell receptor beta chains listed next were all sequenced from one sample in a study of OX40 agonist ivuxolimab in advanced cancers. Assay used: immunoSEQ multiplex PCR; TCRdb lists only in-frame clones, some missing. The table lists tens of thousands of clones, about 85% of them singletons. Material: CD4+ or CD8+ T cells sorted from blood, obtained in a trial of the OX40 agonist ivuxolimab. The receptors shown here come from an adult with an advanced solid tumor such as melanoma, head and neck, liver or kidney cancer.

The chain is built from TRBV30 and TRBJ2-5; no clear D. The V gene's germline CDR1 is GTSNPN and CDR2 SVGIG (reference sequence). Trimming removed 0 bases at V and 5 bases at J, with 10 bases between. The CDR3 is made up of 13 amino acids. The CDR3 nucleotides are TGTGCCTGGAGTGTATTCCCCCTTGAGACCCAGTACTTC. Translation: CAWSVFPLETQYF.

The chain uses TRBV7-9 and TRBJ2-7, with TRBD2 identical over 7 bases. This CDR3 comprises 15 residues. Germline assignment: CDR1 SEHNR and CDR2 FQNEAQ (reference sequence). J lost 5 bases, V lost 1 base, and 8 bases had no gene match. The chain's CDR3 is CASSLGGSSLHEQYF. DNA of the CDR3: TGTGCCAGCAGCTTAGGCGGGAGCTCCCTCCACGAGCAGTACTTC.

A single count supports this clone. V is TRBV6-5 and J is TRBJ1-5; D gene unclear. Trimming shortened V by 6 bases and J by 0 bases, and 12 bases separated the two germline ends. This CDR3 is 15 amino acids long. Germline-derived CDR1 and CDR2 are MNHEY and SVGAGI. CDR3 DNA sequence: TGTGCCAGCAGGATCGGCGGATATAGCAATCAGCCCCAGCATTTT. It is translated as CASRIGGYSNQPQHF.